The T cell receptor beta chain under discussion was sequenced for a study of cytomegalovirus exposure and HLA in healthy donors. Overall study: Unique TCRs numbering about 85 million, obtained from HLA-typed donors, made up an early data release.

Study observations and caveats: The study found most TCR sequences rare, yet found some public TCRs in many donors. TCR beta V segments were, for the most part, productive about 87% or about 30% of the time in an earlier analysis.

PCR involved 60 Vbeta and 13 Jbeta primers. The method was immunoSEQ multiplex PCR; TCRdb's version includes in-frame clones alone and lacks a portion of them. This table holds 120,000 to 150,000 clones, about 82% found once. Comments on this clone: Its antigen is not identified.

The sample was PBMCs. The TCR was taken from a woman between 40 and 55 years old in good health and CMV-seropositive.

The CDR3 coding sequence is TGCGCCAGCAGCTTGGTTTCAGGGCCCACGAGCTATGGCTACACCTTC. Protein: CASSLVSGPTSYGYTF. The J gene is TRBJ1-2, the V gene TRBV5-1, with D possibly being TRBD1 (5 bases). The V gene's germline CDR1 is SGHRS and CDR2 YFSETQ. The CDR3 spans 16 residues. With 0 bases removed from V and 4 bases from J, the gap between germline ends came to 16 bases.